The rows below give T cell receptor beta chains drawn from one sample of a study of OX40 agonist ivuxolimab in advanced cancers. The assay was immunoSEQ multiplex PCR, and TCRdb's table has in-frame clones only and misses some. The repertoire holds 50,000 to 70,000 clones, approximately 86% seen once, with approximately 2.5% in the top ten. The sample in question was CD4+ or CD8+ T cells sorted from blood, obtained in a trial of the OX40 agonist ivuxolimab. These receptors originate from an adult with an advanced solid tumor such as melanoma, head and neck, liver or kidney cancer. Each CDR3 is given without its conserved first and last residue.

TRBV9 ASSPQTGYNEQF
TRBV10-3 AISESQETQY
TRBV4-2 ASSQDLGYANYGYT
TRBV7-3 ASSYLGRGSQY
TRBV9 ASSPGGSGSEYEQY
TRBV11-2 ASSLTRLTPISYEQY
TRBV5-6 AKFRAGPGNEQF
TRBV6-1 ASSEGTASNQPQH
TRBV2 ASEGNLRTQY
TRBV9 ASSGNLGSNSYEQY
TRBV7-6 ASSFLAGDADTQY
TRBV20-1 SARTSDTQY
TRBV4-2 ASSQDPKTEQY
TRBV15 ATSRDQGVGQPQH
TRBV6-5 ASSYLPSYEQY
TRBV9 ASSVGASSTGELF
TRBV5-4 ASSLQGSYEQY
TRBV10-2 ASSEYKEGNQPQH
TRBV4-1 ASSQEDGPYGYT
TRBV18 ASSPPDRVGEQF
TRBV6-1 ASSPGTERQETQY
TRBV7-6 ASSSTGGTGELF